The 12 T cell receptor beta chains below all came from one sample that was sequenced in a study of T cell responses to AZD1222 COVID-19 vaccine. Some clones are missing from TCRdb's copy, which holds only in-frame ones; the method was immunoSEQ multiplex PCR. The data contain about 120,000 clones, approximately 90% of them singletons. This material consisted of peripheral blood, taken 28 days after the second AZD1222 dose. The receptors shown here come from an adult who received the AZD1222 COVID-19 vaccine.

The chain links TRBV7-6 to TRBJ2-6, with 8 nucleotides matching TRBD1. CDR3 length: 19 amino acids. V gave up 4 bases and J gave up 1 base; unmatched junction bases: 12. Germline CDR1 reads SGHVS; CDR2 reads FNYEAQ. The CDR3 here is CASSSWFGQGASGANVLTF. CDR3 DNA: TGTGCCAGCAGCTCATGGTTTGGACAGGGAGCATCTGGGGCCAACGTCCTGACTTTC.

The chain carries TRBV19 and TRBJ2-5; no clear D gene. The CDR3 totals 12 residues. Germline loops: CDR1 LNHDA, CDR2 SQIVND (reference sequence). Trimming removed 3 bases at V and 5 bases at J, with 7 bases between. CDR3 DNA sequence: TGTGCCAGTAGTATTGAGAGGGAGACCCAGTACTTC. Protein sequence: CASSIERETQYF.

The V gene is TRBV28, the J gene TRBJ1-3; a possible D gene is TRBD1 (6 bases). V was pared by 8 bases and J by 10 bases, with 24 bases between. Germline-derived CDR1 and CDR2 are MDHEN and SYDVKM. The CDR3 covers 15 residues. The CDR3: CASLETGRLPRTIYF. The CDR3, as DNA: TGTGCCAGCTTAGAGACAGGCCGCTTACCCCGAACCATATATTTT.

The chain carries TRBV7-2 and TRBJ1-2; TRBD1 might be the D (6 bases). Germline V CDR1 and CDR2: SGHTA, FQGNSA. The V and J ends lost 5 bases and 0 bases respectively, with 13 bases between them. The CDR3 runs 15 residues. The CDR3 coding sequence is TGTGCCAGCAGCCCGGGACATACCTCTAACTATGGCTACACCTTC. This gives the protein CASSPGHTSNYGYTF.

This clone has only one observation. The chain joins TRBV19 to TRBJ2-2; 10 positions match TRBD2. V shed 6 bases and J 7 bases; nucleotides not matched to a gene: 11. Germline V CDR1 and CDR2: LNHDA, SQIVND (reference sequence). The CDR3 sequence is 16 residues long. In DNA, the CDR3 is TGTGCCAGTAGGGCTCTGCTAGCGGGGGTTATCGGGGAGCTGTTTTTT. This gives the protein CASRALLAGVIGELFF. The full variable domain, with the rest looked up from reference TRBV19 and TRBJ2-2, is DGGITQSPKYLFRKEGQNVTLSCEQNLNHDAMYWYRQDPGQGLRLIYYSQIVNDFQKGDIAEGYSVSREKKESFPLTVTSAQKNPTAFYLCASRALLAGVIGELFFGEGSRLTVL.

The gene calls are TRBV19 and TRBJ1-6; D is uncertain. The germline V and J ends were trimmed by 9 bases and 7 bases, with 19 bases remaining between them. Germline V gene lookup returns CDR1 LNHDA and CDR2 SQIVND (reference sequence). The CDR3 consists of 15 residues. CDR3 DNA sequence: TGTGCCAGCACAACCAAGGACGGGGAAAATTCACCCCTCCACTTT. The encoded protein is CASTTKDGENSPLHF. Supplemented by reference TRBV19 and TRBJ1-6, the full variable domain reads DGGITQSPKYLFRKEGQNVTLSCEQNLNHDAMYWYRQDPGQGLRLIYYSQIVNDFQKGDIAEGYSVSREKKESFPLTVTSAQKNPTAFYLCASTTKDGENSPLHFGNGTRLTVT.

CDR3 residues: CASSSGTAEAFF. Written as DNA, the CDR3 is TGCGCCAGCAGCTCGGGGACAGCTGAAGCTTTCTTT. V and J are TRBV5-1 and TRBJ1-1; the match to TRBD1 covers 7 bases. After removal of 3 bases from V and 6 bases from J, the junction contained 2 bases not matched to a gene. CDR3 length equals 12 residues. Looked up from germline, CDR1 is SGHRS and CDR2 is YFSETQ.

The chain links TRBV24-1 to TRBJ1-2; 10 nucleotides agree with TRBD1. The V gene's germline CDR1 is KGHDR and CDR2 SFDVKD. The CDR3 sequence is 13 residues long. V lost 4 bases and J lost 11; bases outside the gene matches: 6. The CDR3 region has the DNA TGTGCCACCAGTGAGCTGACAGGGGGCGGTTACACCTTC. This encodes CATSELTGGGYTF.

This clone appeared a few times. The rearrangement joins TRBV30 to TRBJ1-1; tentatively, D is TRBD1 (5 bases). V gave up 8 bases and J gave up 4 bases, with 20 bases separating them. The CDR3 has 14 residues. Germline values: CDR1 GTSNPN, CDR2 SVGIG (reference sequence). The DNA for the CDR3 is TGTGCCAACACCCCCCGGTTAGGGGCCACTGAAGCTTTCTTT. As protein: CANTPRLGATEAFF.

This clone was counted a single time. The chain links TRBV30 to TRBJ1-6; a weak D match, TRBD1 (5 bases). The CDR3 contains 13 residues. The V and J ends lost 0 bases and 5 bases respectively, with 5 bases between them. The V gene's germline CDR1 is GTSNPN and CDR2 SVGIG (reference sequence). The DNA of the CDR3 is TGTGCCTGGAGTGTACAGGATAATTCACCCCTCCACTTT. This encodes CAWSVQDNSPLHF.

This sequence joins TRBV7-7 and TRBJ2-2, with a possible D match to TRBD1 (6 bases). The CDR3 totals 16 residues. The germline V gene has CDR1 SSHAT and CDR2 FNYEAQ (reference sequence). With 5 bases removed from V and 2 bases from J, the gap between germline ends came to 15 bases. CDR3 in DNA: TGTGCCAGCAGCACTGGGACATTAGCCAACACCGGGGAGCTGTTTTTT. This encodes CASSTGTLANTGELFF. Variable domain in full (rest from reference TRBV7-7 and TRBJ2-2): GAGVSQSPRYKVTKRGQDVTLRCDPISSHATLYWYQQALGQGPEFLTYFNYEAQPDKSGLPSDRFSAERPEGSISTLTIQRTEQRDSAMYRCASSTGTLANTGELFFGEGSRLTVL.

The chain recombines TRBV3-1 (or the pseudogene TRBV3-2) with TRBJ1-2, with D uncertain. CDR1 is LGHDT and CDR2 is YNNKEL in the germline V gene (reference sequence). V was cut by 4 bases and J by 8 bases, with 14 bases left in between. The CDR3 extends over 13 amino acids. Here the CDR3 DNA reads TGTGCCAGCAGCCCGTCCGGACCCACGGGCTACACCTTC. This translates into CASSPSGPTGYTF.